The 7 T cell receptor beta chains listed next were all sequenced from one sample in a study of shared clonotypes between healthy human individuals. The table came from immunoSEQ multiplex PCR; TCRdb's copy has only in-frame clones and leaves some out. The sample holds 2.3 million or so clones, approximately 95% seen once. The sequenced sample consisted of naive CD4+ T cells from PBMCs. The sample's subset: CD45RA+ positively selected. All receptors come from a man aged 18 to 30 in good health. Some clones in this sample may be carry-over from other donors' samples.

The V call is TRBV5-1, the J call TRBJ2-5, with 10 bases fitting TRBD1. The CDR3 is 14 amino acids. The V and J ends lost 7 bases and 0 bases, in that order; junction bases with no gene match: 3. Germline CDR1 reads SGHRS; CDR2 reads YFSETQ. CDR3 residues: CASGQGEYQETQYF. DNA for the CDR3: TGCGCCAGCGGACAGGGGGAGTACCAAGAGACCCAGTACTTC.

The rearrangement joins TRBV28 to TRBJ1-3; 10 nucleotides agree with TRBD1. Germline lookup yields CDR1 MDHEN and CDR2 SYDVKM. This CDR3 has 15 residues. J lost 3 bases, V lost 4 bases, and 3 bases had no gene match. CDR3 residues: CASSSGDRGGNTIYF. CDR3 nucleotide sequence: TGTGCCAGCAGTTCCGGGGACAGGGGTGGAAACACCATATATTTT.

The chain has TRBV14 and TRBJ2-7; tentatively, D is TRBD2 (6 bases). CDR1 and CDR2 from the germline V gene are SGHDN and FVKESK. V dropped 1 base and J dropped 11 bases, with 21 bases sitting between them. This CDR3 comprises 15 residues. DNA for the CDR3: TGTGCCAGCAGCCAAGGACTAGTAGGGGCAAACTTGGAGTACTTC. The encoded protein is CASSQGLVGANLEYF. The variable domain in full, completed from reference TRBV14 and TRBJ2-7, reads EAGVTQFPSHSVIEKGQTVTLRCDPISGHDNLYWYRRVMGKEIKFLLHFVKESKQDESGMPNNRFLAERTGGTYSTLKVQPAELEDSGVYFCASSQGLVGANLEYFGPGTRLTVT.

The CDR3 region is CASSQGLAGDTGELFF. In nucleotides, the CDR3 is TGCGCCAGCAGCCAAGGGCTAGCGGGAGACACCGGGGAGCTGTTTTTT. The genes are TRBV4-1 and TRBJ2-2; TRBD2 agrees at 10 bases. This CDR3 has 16 residues. The V gene's germline CDR1 is MGHRA and CDR2 YSYEKL. The V and J ends lost 1 base and 3 bases, in that order; junction bases with no gene match: 2.

The chain uses TRBV28 and TRBJ2-7, with D perhaps matching TRBD1 or TRBD2 (5 bases each). The CDR3 sequence is 12 residues long. V was trimmed by 8 bases and J by 2 bases, leaving 10 bases between them. In germline, CDR1 is MDHEN, CDR2 SYDVKM. Here the CDR3 reads CASGGLAYEQYF. The CDR3 DNA reads TGTGCCAGCGGGGGTTTAGCCTACGAGCAGTACTTC.

V usage is TRBV2 and J usage is TRBJ2-2, with D possibly matching TRBD1 (5 bases). V was pared by 6 bases and J by 5 bases, with 10 bases between. This CDR3 is 13 amino acids long. From germline, CDR1 is SNHLY and CDR2 FYNNEI. The CDR3 here is CASSRVVTGELFF. The CDR3 DNA reads as TGTGCCAGCAGCAGGGTTGTAACCGGGGAGCTGTTTTTT.

J is TRBJ2-7 and V is TRBV7-6; D is unclear. V lost 5 bases and J lost 4, with 12 bases in between. The CDR3 covers 13 residues. The germline gives CDR1 SGHVS, CDR2 FNYEAQ. In nucleotides, the CDR3 is TGTGCCAGCAGCCGCGGTGGGAAGTACGAGCAGTACTTC. It translates to CASSRGGKYEQYF. Looking up the rest from reference TRBV7-6 and TRBJ2-7 gives the full variable domain: GAGVSQSPRYKVTKRGQDVALRCDPISGHVSLYWYRQALGQGPEFLTYFNYEAQQDKSGLPNDRFSAERPEGSISTLTIQRTEQRDSAMYRCASSRGGKYEQYFGPGTRLTVT.